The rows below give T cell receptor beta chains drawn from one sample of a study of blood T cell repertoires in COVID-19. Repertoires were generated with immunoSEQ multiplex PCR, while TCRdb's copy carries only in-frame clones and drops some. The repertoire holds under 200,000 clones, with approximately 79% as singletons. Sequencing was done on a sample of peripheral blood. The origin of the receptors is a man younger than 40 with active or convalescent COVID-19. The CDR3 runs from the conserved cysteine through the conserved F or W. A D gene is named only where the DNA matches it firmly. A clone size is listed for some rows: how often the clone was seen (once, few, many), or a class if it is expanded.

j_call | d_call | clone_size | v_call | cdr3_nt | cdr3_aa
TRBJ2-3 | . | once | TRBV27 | TGTGCCAGCAGTTTGGTACTCGTCGGGGGGCCTGCGAAAGATACGCAGTATTTT | CASSLVLVGGPAKDTQYF
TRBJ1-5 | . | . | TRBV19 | TGTGCCAGTAGTACCCTTGTGCTTCCTCTACTCAATCAGCCCCAGCATTTT | CASSTLVLPLLNQPQHF
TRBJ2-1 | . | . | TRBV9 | TGTGCCAGCAGCGCCCCCAGGTCAGGGAACAATGAGCAGTTCTTC | CASSAPRSGNNEQFF
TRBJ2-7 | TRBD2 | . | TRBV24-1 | TGTGCCACCAGTGATGTCTCTAGCGGGAGGGGGCAGTACTTC | CATSDVSSGRGQYF
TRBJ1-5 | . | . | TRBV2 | TGTGCCAGCAGTGAACCCTTAGGGGGCAATCAGCCCCAGCATTTT | CASSEPLGGNQPQHF
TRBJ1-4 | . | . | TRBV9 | TGTGCCAGCAGCGTAGATGTGGGGCGATCAACTAATGAAAAACTGTTTTTT | CASSVDVGRSTNEKLFF
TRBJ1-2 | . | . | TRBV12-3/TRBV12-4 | TGTGCCAGCAGTCGACAGCACTTCGAGGGCTACACCTTC | CASSRQHFEGYTF
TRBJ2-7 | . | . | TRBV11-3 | TGTGCCAGCAGCTTAGCCCCAACAGATTCCTACGAGCAGTACTTC | CASSLAPTDSYEQYF
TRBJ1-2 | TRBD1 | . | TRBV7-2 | TGTGCCAGCAGCTCCTCCACAGGGGACGGCTACACCTTC | CASSSSTGDGYTF
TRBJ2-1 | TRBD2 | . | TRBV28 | TGTGCCAGCAGTAGCGGGGCCTCCTACAATGAGCAGTTCTTC | CASSSGASYNEQFF
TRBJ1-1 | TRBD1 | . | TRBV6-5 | TGTGCCAGCAGGACAGGGCCCAACACTGAAGCTTTCTTT | CASRTGPNTEAFF
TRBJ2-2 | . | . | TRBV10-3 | TGTGCCATCAGTGAGAGTGGGCATTCCGCGAACACCGGGGAGCTGTTTTTT | CAISESGHSANTGELFF
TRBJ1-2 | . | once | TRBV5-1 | TGCGCCAGCAGCTTGGACAGGGATAACTATGGCTACACCTTC | CASSLDRDNYGYTF
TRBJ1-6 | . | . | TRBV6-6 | TGTGCCAGCAGCCCCCCGGGGGGTGGATCACCCCTCCACTTT | CASSPPGGGSPLHF
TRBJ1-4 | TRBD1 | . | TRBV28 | TGTGCCAGCAGTTTATTTGGCGGGACAGGACTGAATGAAAAACTGTTTTTT | CASSLFGGTGLNEKLFF
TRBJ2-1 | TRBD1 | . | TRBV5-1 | TGCGCCAGCAGTTCCACCGGGACAGGGGATTGGAATGAGCAGTTCTTC | CASSSTGTGDWNEQFF
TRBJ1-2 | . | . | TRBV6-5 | TGTGCCAGCAGTTACCGGGGTGATTGGGACTATGGCTACACCTTC | CASSYRGDWDYGYTF
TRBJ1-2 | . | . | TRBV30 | TGTGCCTGGAGTGTACTAGGGCCTGGCTACACCTTC | CAWSVLGPGYTF
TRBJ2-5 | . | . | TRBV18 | TGTGCCAGCTCCAAGGGGCAGGGAGAGACCCAGTACTTC | CASSKGQGETQYF
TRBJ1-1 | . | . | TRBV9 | TGTGCCAGCAGCGGCGAAGGTTGGGGGGGAGCTGAAGCTTTCTTT | CASSGEGWGGAEAFF
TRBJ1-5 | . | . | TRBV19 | TGTGCCAGTAGCCGGGGGACGGATCAGCCCCAGCATTTT | CASSRGTDQPQHF
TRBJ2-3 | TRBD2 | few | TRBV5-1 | TGCGCCAGCAGCTTGGGGACTAGCGGGTACACAGATACGCAGTATTTT | CASSLGTSGYTDTQYF
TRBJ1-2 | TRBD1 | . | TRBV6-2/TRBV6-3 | TGTGCCAGCAGCGGTACACTCCGGGACAGGGGGTCATATGGCTACACCTTC | CASSGTLRDRGSYGYTF
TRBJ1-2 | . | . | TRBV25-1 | TGTGCCAGCAGTGAAACCTTGGACAGCTCCCCGAAGGGCTACACCTTC | CASSETLDSSPKGYTF
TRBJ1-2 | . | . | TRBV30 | TGTGCCTGGGATTCCGGACAGCGCGTCTATGGCTACACCTTC | CAWDSGQRVYGYTF
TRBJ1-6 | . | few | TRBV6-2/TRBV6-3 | TGTGCCAGCAGCCCGCCCCTGACAGAGGCACGGAGTCGGGCCCTCCACTTT | CASSPPLTEARSRALHF
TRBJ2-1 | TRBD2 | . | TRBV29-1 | TGCAGCGCCCGTCCGACTAGCGGGGGGCCCTCCTACAATGAGCAGTTCTTC | CSARPTSGGPSYNEQFF
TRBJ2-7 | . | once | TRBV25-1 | TGTGCCAGCAGTGCCGAGGCGGAGGTTTACGAGCAGTACTTC | CASSAEAEVYEQYF
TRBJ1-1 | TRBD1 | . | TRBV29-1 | TGCAGCGTCTTCCAGGGGGCGAGCACTGAAGCTTTCTTT | CSVFQGASTEAFF
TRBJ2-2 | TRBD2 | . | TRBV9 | TGTGCCAGCAGCGTAGGAGTAGCGGGAAATGTCGAGGAGCTGTTTTTT | CASSVGVAGNVEELFF
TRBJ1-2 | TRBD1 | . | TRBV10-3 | TGTGCCATCAGCCGAGGACAGGGCGGCTATGGCTACACCTTC | CAISRGQGGYGYTF
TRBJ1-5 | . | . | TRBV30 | TGTGCCTGGAGTAGGGATAGCGGGAATCAGCCCCAGCATTTT | CAWSRDSGNQPQHF
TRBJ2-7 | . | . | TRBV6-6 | TGTGCCAGCAGTTCCTTTCCGTACGAGCAGTACTTC | CASSSFPYEQYF
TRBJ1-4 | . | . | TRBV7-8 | TGTGCCAGCAGCTTAGTGGCAGGGGCTAATGAAAAACTGTTTTTT | CASSLVAGANEKLFF
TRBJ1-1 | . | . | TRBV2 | TGTGCCAGCACCCCAGATTTCATGAACACTGAAGCTTTCTTT | CASTPDFMNTEAFF
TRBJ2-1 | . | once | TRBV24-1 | TGTGCCACCAGTGGTGGGGTCGGGAGCTCCTACAATGAGCAGTTCTTC | CATSGGVGSSYNEQFF
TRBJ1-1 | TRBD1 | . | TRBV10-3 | TGTGCCATCAGGAGGGGACAGGGGAACACTGAAGCTTTCTTT | CAIRRGQGNTEAFF
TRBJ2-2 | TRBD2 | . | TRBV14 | TGTGCCAGCAGCCAAGACTCTCGGGAGGGTTGGAGGGTGGAGAACACCGGGGAGCTGTTTTTT | CASSQDSREGWRVENTGELFF
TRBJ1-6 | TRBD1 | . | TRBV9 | TGTGCCAGCAGCGAGAGGACAGGCTCCTATAATTCACCCCTCCACTTT | CASSERTGSYNSPLHF
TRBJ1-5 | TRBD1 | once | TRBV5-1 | TGCGCCAGCAGCTTGGGGACAGGGCATAGCAATCAGCCCCAGCATTTT | CASSLGTGHSNQPQHF
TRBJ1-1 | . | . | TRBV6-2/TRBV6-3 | TGTGCCAGCAGTTACTCGCGAATAAATGCTGAAGCTTTCTTT | CASSYSRINAEAFF